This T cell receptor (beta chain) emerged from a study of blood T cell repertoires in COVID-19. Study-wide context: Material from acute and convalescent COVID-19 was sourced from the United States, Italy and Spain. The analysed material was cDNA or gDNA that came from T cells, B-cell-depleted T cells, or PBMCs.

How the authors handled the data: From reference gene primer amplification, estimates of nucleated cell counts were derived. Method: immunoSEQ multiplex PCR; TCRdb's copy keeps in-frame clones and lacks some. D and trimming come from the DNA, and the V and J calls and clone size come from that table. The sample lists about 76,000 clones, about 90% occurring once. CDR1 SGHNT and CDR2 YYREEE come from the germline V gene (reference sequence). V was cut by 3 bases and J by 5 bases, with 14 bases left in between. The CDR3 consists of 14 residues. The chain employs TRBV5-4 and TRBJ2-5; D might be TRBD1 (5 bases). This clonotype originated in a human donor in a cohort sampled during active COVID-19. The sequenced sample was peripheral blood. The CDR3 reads CASSSVVGAETQYF. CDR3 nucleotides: TGTGCCAGCAGCTCCGTAGTTGGGGCGGAGACCCAGTACTTC.